The clone carrying this T cell receptor (beta chain) ranks as medium-sized (0.01 to 0.1%). Sequenced by immunoSEQ multiplex PCR; TCRdb stores in-frame clones only, minus some. The data contain 15,000 or so clones, about three quarters of them seen just once; the ten biggest clones take up more than 25%. CDR3 length: 16 amino acids. V lost 0 bases and J 0 bases, leaving 10 bases between the germline ends. The germline gives CDR1 ENHRY, CDR2 SYGVKD. This record comes from a study of T cells after somatic rescue of genetic block. This rearrangement joins TRBV10-3 to TRBJ2-3; no reliable D call. The sequenced sample consisted of peripheral blood mononuclear cells (PBMCs). The origin of this receptor is a man aged 18-30 years. The CDR3 DNA is TGTGCCATCAGTGAGTCGATGGCGGCTAGCACAGATACGCAGTATTTT. It translates to CAISESMAASTDTQYF.